This T cell receptor beta chain was recorded in a study of T cells in Graves' hyperthyroidism and ophthalmopathy. General observations from the study: Most expanded thyroid clonotypes above 0.001 also appeared in blood.

This clonotype has more than one count but fewer than ten. Its target is not known. Clinical symptoms, serum thyroxine, TRAb, thyroid ultrasound and orbital computed tomography established diagnosis. There were TCR beta CDR3 regions amplified from RNA transcripts. The HTBI primer set drove a first-round RT-PCR of the TCR CDR3. MiXCR was run by TCRdb on the multiplex PCR reads, yielding one entry per CDR3 protein. The profile covers some 700,000 distinct CDR3 sequences, with about 18% appearing a single time and around 15% taken by the ten largest. Deletions cut 5 bases from V and 1 base from J, with 19 bases between. The CDR3 contains 17 residues. Germline CDR1 is SEHNR and CDR2 is FQNEAQ (reference sequence).

This TCR came from a man aged 50 to 59 with Graves' hyperthyroidism. The chain uses TRBV7-9 and TRBJ2-3; possibly TRBD2 for D (5 bases). The sample taken for sequencing was blood. The DNA for the CDR3 is TGTGCCAGCAGCGCCCAAATGGCCGAGGGCCGCACAGATACGCAGTATTTT. Translation: CASSAQMAEGRTDTQYF.